A single sample is the source of the 7 T cell receptor beta chains below, sequenced in a study of T cells in tuberculosis. Assay: immunoSEQ multiplex PCR; the TCRdb copy retains only in-frame clones and omits some. The sample has 29,000 or so clones, just over 90% seen once. The sample consisted of PBMCs. The origin of the receptors is a donor between 10 and 29 years old with latent tuberculosis or without tuberculosis infection.

As DNA, the CDR3 is TGCGCCAGCAGCTTGGGGGGCAGGGGCACTGAAGCTTTCTTT. It encodes CASSLGGRGTEAFF. The V gene is TRBV5-1, the J gene TRBJ1-1; TRBD1 might be the D (6 bases). CDR1 and CDR2 (germline): SGHRS, YFSETQ. The CDR3 consists of 14 residues. With 0 bases removed from V and 4 bases from J, the gap between germline ends came to 10 bases.

For this clone: One end of the junction is discordant with germline, which a read error may explain. This chain connects TRBV30 to TRBJ1-2; D gene uncertain. The CDR3 has 18 residues. CDR1 is GTSNPN and CDR2 is SVGIG in the germline V gene (reference sequence). CDR3 in DNA: TGTGCCTGGAGTGTTTGGAGTGGAGAAGGATTCTTCGCCTATGACTACACCTTC. Translating gives CAWSVWSGEGFFAYDYTF.

This chain links TRBV5-1 with TRBJ2-3, with 10 positions matching TRBD2. The J segment lost 0 bases and the V segment lost 4 bases, leaving 14 bases of the junction unmatched. The CDR3 spans 19 residues. Germline CDR1 and CDR2: SGHRS and YFSETQ. The CDR3 spells CASSPNVLAGGLSTDTQYF. In DNA, the CDR3 is TGCGCCAGCAGCCCGAACGTCTTAGCGGGAGGACTGAGCACAGATACGCAGTATTTT.

This sequence joins TRBV18 and TRBJ2-3, with D maybe TRBD2 (6 bases). CDR1 KGHSH and CDR2 LQKENI come from the germline V gene. Trimming took off 3 bases at V and 0 bases at J, with 13 bases between the two ends. The CDR3 length is 16 residues. CDR3 nucleotides: TGTGCCAGCTCACCGGCCGGGGGTTCTAGCACAGATACGCAGTATTTT. It specifies CASSPAGGSSTDTQYF.

The V and J genes are TRBV28 and TRBJ2-3; 7 positions match TRBD1. The length of the CDR3 is 14 residues. V shed 8 bases and J 3 bases; nucleotides not matched to a gene: 8. Looked up from germline, CDR1 is MDHEN and CDR2 is SYDVKM. CDR3 nucleotide sequence: TGTGCCAGCCTTAAACAGGGGAAAACAGATACGCAGTATTTT. As protein: CASLKQGKTDTQYF. Complete variable domain (other parts from reference TRBV28 and TRBJ2-3): DVKVTQSSRYLVKRTGEKVFLECVQDMDHENMFWYRQDPGLGLRLIYFSYDVKMKEKGDIPEGYSVSREKKERFSLILESASTNQTSMYLCASLKQGKTDTQYFGPGTRLTVL.

This clone has only one observation. J is TRBJ2-3 and V is TRBV9, with D possibly TRBD1 on 5 matching bases. Per the germline V gene, CDR1 is SGDLS and CDR2 is YYNGEE. Deletions cut 4 bases from V and 2 bases from J, with 23 bases between. The CDR3 is 18 amino acids. The CDR3: CASSPSAGFVSHTDTQYF. DNA of the CDR3: TGTGCCAGCAGCCCGTCCGCAGGGTTCGTTTCTCACACAGATACGCAGTATTTT.

The CDR3 nucleotides are TGTGCCAGTAGTATAGTGGGGGGGAGCTATGGCTACACCTTC. Its translation is CASSIVGGSYGYTF. J is TRBJ1-2 and V is TRBV19, with D perhaps matching TRBD1 (5 bases). Germline CDR1 is LNHDA and CDR2 is SQIVND (reference sequence). Trimming took off 1 base at V and 4 bases at J, with 10 bases between the two ends. CDR3 length: 14 residues. Together with reference TRBV19 and TRBJ1-2, the CDR3 gives the full variable domain: DGGITQSPKYLFRKEGQNVTLSCEQNLNHDAMYWYRQDPGQGLRLIYYSQIVNDFQKGDIAEGYSVSREKKESFPLTVTSAQKNPTAFYLCASSIVGGSYGYTFGSGTRLTVV.